This is a list of T cell receptor beta chains from one sample in a study of blood T cell repertoires in COVID-19. Assay used: immunoSEQ multiplex PCR; TCRdb lists only in-frame clones, some missing. The repertoire includes about 44,000 clones, approximately 89% of them detected once, and over 1% sits in the top ten. The source material was peripheral blood. The receptors come from a woman between 40 and 55 years old with acute or convalescent COVID-19. Each CDR3 is given with its conserved first and last residue. The D gene is left open where the match is weak. Clone size is not always given. Where it is, it says once, few, many or a class for expanded clones.

size,D,V,J,CDR3,DNA
.,TRBD1,TRBV2,TRBJ1-1,CASRLDRDTEAFF,TGTGCCAGCAGGCTGGACAGGGACACTGAAGCTTTCTTT
once,.,TRBV9,TRBJ1-6,CASSVEGTQNSPLHF,TGTGCCAGCAGCGTAGAGGGGACACAGAATTCACCCCTCCACTTT
.,TRBD1,TRBV6-6,TRBJ2-7,CASSYSIGTGIYEQYF,TGTGCCAGCAGTTACTCCATCGGGACAGGGATCTACGAGCAGTACTTC
.,TRBD2,TRBV4-2,TRBJ2-5,CASSHGLGEETQYF,TGTGCCAGCAGCCATGGACTAGGAGAAGAGACCCAGTACTTC
.,.,TRBV12-5,TRBJ1-2,CASGLDAGDGGYTF,TGTGCTAGTGGTTTGGACGCGGGGGATGGTGGCTACACCTTC
.,TRBD2,TRBV5-1,TRBJ2-5,CASSPRNSGGNQETQYF,TGCGCCAGCAGCCCCCGTAATAGCGGGGGAAATCAAGAGACCCAGTACTTC
.,.,TRBV28,TRBJ2-6,CASSLGFSGSGANVLTF,TGTGCCAGCAGTTTAGGGTTTTCGGGATCTGGGGCCAACGTCCTGACTTTC
.,TRBD1,TRBV6-5,TRBJ1-2,CASSPRDRAGYTF,TGTGCCAGCAGCCCCCGGGACAGGGCTGGCTACACCTTC
.,TRBD1,TRBV25-1,TRBJ1-3,CASRGQGEGNTIYF,TGTGCCAGCAGGGGACAGGGCGAAGGAAACACCATATATTTT
.,.,TRBV6-2/TRBV6-3,TRBJ1-5,CASSPGEGSQPQHF,TGTGCCAGCAGTCCCGGGGAGGGTAGCCAGCCCCAGCATTTT
.,.,TRBV27,TRBJ2-1,CASSSQALLRDEQFF,TGTGCCAGCAGTTCCCAGGCCCTTCTGCGTGATGAGCAGTTCTTC
.,TRBD1,TRBV5-1,TRBJ1-2,CASSLRQGEDGYTF,TGCGCCAGCAGCCTTCGACAGGGTGAAGATGGCTACACCTTC
.,TRBD2,TRBV7-9,TRBJ2-4,CASSFGGTSGREAKNIQYF,TGTGCCAGCAGCTTTGGGGGGACTAGCGGGAGGGAAGCCAAAAACATTCAGTACTTC
.,TRBD1,TRBV24-1,TRBJ2-7,CATSGRQGRTYEQYF,TGTGCCACCAGTGGCAGACAGGGTAGGACCTACGAGCAGTACTTC
.,.,TRBV30,TRBJ1-2,CAWSVRGAGNYGYTF,TGTGCCTGGAGTGTACGGGGAGCGGGGAACTATGGCTACACCTTC
.,TRBD1,TRBV19,TRBJ2-7,CASRGTDYEQYF,TGTGCCAGTAGGGGGACAGATTACGAGCAGTACTTC
.,TRBD2,TRBV5-4,TRBJ2-1,CASSLGRAGVYNEQFF,TGTGCCAGCAGCTTGGGGCGAGCGGGGGTCTACAATGAGCAGTTCTTC
once,TRBD2,TRBV7-9,TRBJ2-5,CASSSTTGLAAETQYF,TGTGCCAGCAGCTCGACTACTGGACTAGCGGCAGAGACCCAGTACTTC
.,.,TRBV27,TRBJ1-1,CASSSQGSDTEAFF,TGTGCCAGCAGTTCGCAGGGGTCGGACACTGAAGCTTTCTTT
few,.,TRBV19,TRBJ2-3,CASRRGTAGTDTQYF,TGTGCCAGTCGGAGGGGCACGGCTGGCACAGATACGCAGTATTTT
.,.,TRBV3-1/TRBV3-2,TRBJ1-4,CASSQDRGGRGKLFF,TGTGCCAGCAGCCAAGATCGGGGGGGACGAGGAAAACTGTTTTTT
.,.,TRBV6-2/TRBV6-3,TRBJ1-5,CASSYPSQPQHF,TGTGCCAGCAGTTACCCCTCTCAGCCCCAGCATTTT
.,TRBD2,TRBV27,TRBJ2-5,CASSLSPSGGSQETQYF,TGTGCCAGCAGTTTAAGTCCTAGCGGGGGGTCACAAGAGACCCAGTACTTC
.,TRBD2,TRBV19,TRBJ2-1,CASQLAVQREQFF,TGTGCCAGTCAACTAGCGGTACAACGGGAGCAGTTCTTC
.,.,TRBV11-2,TRBJ1-1,CASSLGRENTEAFF,TGTGCCAGCAGCTTGGGCAGGGAGAACACTGAAGCTTTCTTT
.,TRBD2,TRBV10-3,TRBJ2-7,CAIGTSGSASDEQYF,TGTGCCATCGGGACTAGCGGGAGTGCGAGCGACGAGCAGTACTTC
.,.,TRBV30,TRBJ2-7,CAWSLDRTSSYEQYF,TGTGCCTGGAGTTTGGACAGAACGAGCTCCTACGAGCAGTACTTC
.,.,TRBV4-1,TRBJ1-1,CASSHQGLKDAEAFF,TGCGCCAGCAGCCATCAGGGACTGAAGGACGCTGAAGCTTTCTTT
few,TRBD1,TRBV5-1,TRBJ1-3,CASSFGTGDYNGNTIYF,TGCGCCAGCAGCTTCGGGACAGGGGATTACAATGGAAACACCATATATTTT
.,TRBD1,TRBV5-1,TRBJ1-2,CASSTGTGGAYGYTF,TGCGCCAGCAGCACAGGGACAGGGGGGGCCTATGGCTACACCTTC
.,.,TRBV25-1,TRBJ2-2,CASSNPSAALNTGELFF,TGTGCCAGCAGTAACCCTAGCGCGGCTCTGAACACCGGGGAGCTGTTTTTT
.,TRBD1,TRBV27,TRBJ2-6,CASSTRDRGGANVLTF,TGTGCCAGCAGTACCCGGGACAGGGGTGGGGCCAACGTCCTGACTTTC
.,.,TRBV4-2,TRBJ2-7,CASSQGQGNYEQYF,TGTGCCAGCAGCCAAGGTCAGGGAAACTACGAGCAGTACTTC
.,.,TRBV7-9,TRBJ1-4,CASSFVRGSEKLFF,TGTGCCAGCTCCTTCGTCCGGGGAAGTGAAAAACTGTTTTTT
.,.,TRBV6-5,TRBJ1-2,CASSFTSREGYGYTF,TGTGCCAGCAGCTTTACTTCGAGGGAGGGCTATGGCTACACCTTC
.,.,TRBV7-2,TRBJ2-7,CASRGANYEQYF,TGTGCCAGCCGGGGGGCTAACTACGAGCAGTACTTC
.,TRBD1,TRBV7-2,TRBJ2-5,CASSSMDRVHRETQYF,TGTGCCAGCAGCTCAATGGACAGGGTTCATCGAGAGACCCAGTACTTC
.,TRBD1,TRBV11-2,TRBJ1-4,CASRPLDRVELFF,TGTGCCAGCAGGCCCCTAGACAGGGTGGAACTGTTTTTT
.,TRBD1,TRBV5-6,TRBJ2-5,CASSLAGTVQETQYF,TGTGCCAGCAGCTTGGCAGGGACAGTCCAAGAGACCCAGTACTTC
.,.,TRBV4-2,TRBJ1-4,CASSQLEDEGEKLFF,TGTGCCAGCAGCCAATTGGAGGATGAAGGAGAAAAACTGTTTTTT
.,.,TRBV4-2,TRBJ2-1,CASSQDLGGDYNEQFF,TGTGCCAGCAGCCAAGACCTAGGGGGGGACTACAATGAGCAGTTCTTC
once,TRBD2,TRBV19,TRBJ2-7,CASGAGVGEQYF,TGTGCCAGTGGGGCGGGAGTGGGCGAGCAGTACTTC
.,TRBD2,TRBV9,TRBJ2-1,CASTTGGSSGNEQFF,TGTGCCAGCACCACGGGCGGGAGCTCGGGGAATGAGCAGTTCTTC
once,TRBD2,TRBV28,TRBJ2-1,CASSFPTSGTNEQFF,TGTGCCAGCAGTTTTCCGACTAGCGGGACCAATGAGCAGTTCTTC
few,.,TRBV5-5,TRBJ2-4,CASSLLTGGDIQYF,TGTGCCAGCAGCTTGCTAACAGGGGGGGACATTCAGTACTTC
.,TRBD1,TRBV6-6,TRBJ1-5,CAIKGQSNQPQHF,TGTGCCATCAAGGGACAGAGCAATCAGCCCCAGCATTTT
.,.,TRBV2,TRBJ1-2,CASSEAGGAGGYTF,TGTGCCAGCAGTGAAGCGGGGGGGGCAGGAGGCTACACCTTC
.,.,TRBV9,TRBJ2-3,CASSVGQGTSTDTQYF,TGTGCCAGCAGCGTAGGGCAGGGAACTAGCACAGATACGCAGTATTTT
.,.,TRBV29-1,TRBJ1-1,CSVGWADNTEAFF,TGCAGCGTAGGCTGGGCCGATAACACTGAAGCTTTCTTT
once,.,TRBV11-2,TRBJ2-7,CASSLGAYEQYF,TGTGCCAGCAGCTTAGGCGCCTACGAGCAGTACTTC
.,.,TRBV3-1/TRBV3-2,TRBJ2-1,CASSQGRGKVDEQFF,TGTGCCAGCAGCCAAGGAAGGGGTAAAGTGGATGAGCAGTTCTTC
.,.,TRBV14,TRBJ2-5,CASSQASLTQYF,TGTGCCAGCAGCCAAGCCAGTTTGACCCAGTACTTC
.,TRBD2,TRBV30,TRBJ2-2,CAWSSGSLTGELFF,TGTGCCTGGTCTAGCGGGAGCTTAACCGGGGAGCTGTTTTTT
.,.,TRBV7-9,TRBJ1-5,CASSLDGFYQPQHF,TGTGCCAGCAGCTTAGACGGGTTTTACCAGCCCCAGCATTTT
few,TRBD2,TRBV7-9,TRBJ2-5,CASSLAGTSGRAQYF,TGTGCCAGCAGCTTAGCTGGGACTAGCGGGAGGGCCCAGTACTTC
.,TRBD2,TRBV9,TRBJ2-1,CASSVPSGNNEQFF,TGTGCCAGCAGCGTACCAAGCGGGAACAATGAGCAGTTCTTC
.,.,TRBV28,TRBJ2-3,CASSGKQGRIATQYF,TGTGCCAGCAGTGGAAAACAGGGCAGAATTGCTACGCAGTATTTT
once,.,TRBV4-1,TRBJ1-5,CASSQGAGLNQPQHF,TGCGCCAGCAGCCAAGGGGCAGGGTTGAATCAGCCCCAGCATTTT
.,TRBD2,TRBV28,TRBJ2-3,CASSPVGGGSTNTQYF,TGTGCCAGCAGTCCGGTTGGCGGGGGTTCTACGAATACGCAGTATTTT